This T cell receptor beta chain was retrieved from a study of shared clonotypes between healthy human individuals (dated by TCRdb to about 2020). Background on the whole study: Three men and a couple of women, aged 18 to 49 years, made up the cohort. For each donor, three plates each were used for CD4 naive and CD4 memory, two plates were used for CD8 naive, and one plate was used for CD8 memory. To estimate repertoire size and how much clonotype sharing occurs between individuals, the study deeply sequenced the blood TCR repertoires of roughly 5 healthy adults. Different laboratories and diverse techniques were used to prepare libraries and sequence TCR repertoires, to increase sequencing depth and limit assay-specific biases. Leukapheresis yielded between about 0.94 and 10 billion PBMCs per donor. Results and caveats for the whole study, not just this receptor: The genetic and exposure-history diversity represented was limited by the small number of donors. Sampling was limited to blood, and TCR repertoires in tissue likely differ from TCR repertoires in blood. Higher generation probabilities were observed for clonotypes shared by all four sorted-subset donors than for non-shared clonotypes. Naive subsets generally had larger estimated clonotype richness than memory subsets did. Rarefaction of sorted-subset datasets indicated incomplete sequencing despite the large sequencing depth. Pairwise subsampling indicated that sequencing depth was expected to affect the degree of clonotype sharing among donors. When several donors were compared, the shared fraction of clonotypes was approximately 5% for naive CD4, 3.5% for naive CD8, about 2.5% for memory CD4, and around 0.4% for memory CD8.

CDR1 SSHAT and CDR2 FNYEAQ were looked up in the germline V gene (reference sequence). After removal of 5 bases from V and 4 bases from J, the junction retains 6 bases not matched to a gene. CDR3 length: 14 amino acids, cysteine to phenylalanine. Left in the record is the CDR3 DNA by itself, 42 bases read in frame from the first base. TCR CDR3 regions were amplified from genomic DNA by multiplex PCR using the deep immunoSEQ assay. Genomic DNA extracted from each cell subset was distributed evenly over all wells of several immunoSEQ 96-well plates, and each plate served as one replicate. For sorted subsets, each replicate PCR was loaded with roughly 200 ng genomic DNA, equivalent to approximately 27,000 T cell genomes. Purified libraries were measured with a Qubit 3.0 fluorometer, size-checked on a Bioanalyzer 2100, and measured again with the KAPA Library Quantification kit. Every immunoSEQ 96-well plate was sequenced on a dedicated single-read 150-cycle Illumina NextSeq 550 flow cell. The authors' analysis ran thus. Because the immunoSEQ output included only junctional sequences and no quality scores, the filtering could not be the same as the filtering used for full-length reads. Sequences were annotated with PyIR, a Python wrapper for IgBLAST v1.9, using IMGT germline references to assign V/J genes and CDR3. Reads were removed for weak V/J assignments (E-value above 1e-6), missing CDR3, stop codons, out-of-frame junctions, or ambiguous translated residues. A V3J clonotype was defined by an identical inferred V gene, J gene, and CDR3 amino acid sequence. Percentage overlap between repertoires was computed as shared unique clonotypes divided by the size of the smaller repertoire. Three approaches were used to assess repertoire richness: RTK rarefaction, the Chao1 estimator, and Recon v2.1 estimates of unobserved clonotypes. OLGA was used to compute generation probabilities for all TCRbeta clonotypes that the gDNA method yielded from four donors. TCRdb's version of the immuneACCESS table is confined to in-frame rearrangements and falls short of the full clone set. An unresolved V gene accounts for under half of the shortfall where checked; the remainder is of unknown origin. The D gene and trimming were derived from the DNA, and the V and J assignments and clone size from that table. The table for this sample lists 90,000 to 150,000 clones; 68% of them were counted only once. About a quarter of the sample goes to the ten largest clones.

The donors were healthy, HIV-negative adults with no recently reported acute infections or vaccinations. All donors were Caucasian adults living in Nashville, Tennessee, USA. CD8 memory samples consisted of magnetically selected CD45RO+ cells combined with CCR7-negative CD45RA+ effector memory (TemRA) cells. After blood collection by leukapheresis, PBMCs were isolated using Ficoll-Histopaque density gradient centrifugation and then cryopreserved in the vapor phase of liquid nitrogen. Purity and quantity of every magnetically sorted T cell population were checked by analytical flow cytometry. Genomic DNA was isolated from each sorted fraction and quantified by UV absorbance on a Nanodrop 2000c. About this clone itself: Its specific antigen is unknown. Base qualities are not recorded, but no much larger clone differs from it by a single base.

Sequenced input: memory CD8+ T cells sorted from blood. The meaning of the sample's cell subset or site label: CD45RO+ cells pooled with CCR7-negative TemRA cells. The TCR originated in a woman aged 25-40 years in good health. Rearrangement joined TRBV7-7 to TRBJ1-2; 8 nucleotides in the junction match TRBD1. The CDR3 reads as follows: CASSVGQGGYGYTF. Read as DNA, the sequence is TGTGCCAGCAGCGTCGGACAGGGAGGCTATGGCTACACCTTC.